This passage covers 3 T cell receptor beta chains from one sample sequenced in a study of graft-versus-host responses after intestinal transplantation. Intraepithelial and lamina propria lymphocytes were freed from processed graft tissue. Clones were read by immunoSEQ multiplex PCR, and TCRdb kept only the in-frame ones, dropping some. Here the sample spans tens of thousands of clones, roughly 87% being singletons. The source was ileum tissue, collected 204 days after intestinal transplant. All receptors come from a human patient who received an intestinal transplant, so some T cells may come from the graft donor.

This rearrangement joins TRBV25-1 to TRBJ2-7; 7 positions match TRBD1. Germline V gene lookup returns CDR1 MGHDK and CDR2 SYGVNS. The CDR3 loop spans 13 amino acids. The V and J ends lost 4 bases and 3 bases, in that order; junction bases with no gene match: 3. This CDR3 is CASSGWDSYEQYF. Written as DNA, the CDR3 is TGTGCCAGCAGTGGATGGGACAGCTACGAGCAGTACTTC.

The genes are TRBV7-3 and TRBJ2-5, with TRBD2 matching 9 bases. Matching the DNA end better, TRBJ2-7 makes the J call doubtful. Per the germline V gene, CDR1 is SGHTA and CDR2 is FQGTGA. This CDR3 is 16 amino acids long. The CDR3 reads CASSLGPSGNSYEQYF. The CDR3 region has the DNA TGTGCCAGCAGCTTGGGTCCTAGCGGGAACTCCTACGAGCAGTACTTC.

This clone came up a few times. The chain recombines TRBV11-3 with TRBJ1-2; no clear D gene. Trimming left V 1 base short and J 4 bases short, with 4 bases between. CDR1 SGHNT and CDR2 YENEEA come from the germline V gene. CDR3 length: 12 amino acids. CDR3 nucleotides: TGTGCCAGCAGCTTAGGGGGCTATGGCTACACCTTC. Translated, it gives CASSLGGYGYTF.